This TCR beta chain comes out of a study of blood T cell repertoires in COVID-19. Study information: Nucleic acid was either cDNA or gDNA, and it came from T cells, B-cell-depleted T cells, or PBMCs.

Germline-derived CDR1 and CDR2 are MDHEN and SYDVKM. There are 12 residues in the CDR3. V shed 5 bases and J shed 7 bases, with 9 bases lying between them. Produced via immunoSEQ multiplex PCR; TCRdb's table is partial and in-frame only. The data contain about 410,000 clones, 89% of them singletons. The sequence derives from a woman in her 30s who had recovered from COVID-19. V is TRBV28 and J is TRBJ2-1; D remains unclear. The material sequenced was PBMCs or T cells enriched from blood (not recorded which). The CDR3 spells CASSLSKNEQFF. CDR3 coding DNA: TGTGCCAGCAGTCTTAGTAAGAATGAGCAGTTCTTC.